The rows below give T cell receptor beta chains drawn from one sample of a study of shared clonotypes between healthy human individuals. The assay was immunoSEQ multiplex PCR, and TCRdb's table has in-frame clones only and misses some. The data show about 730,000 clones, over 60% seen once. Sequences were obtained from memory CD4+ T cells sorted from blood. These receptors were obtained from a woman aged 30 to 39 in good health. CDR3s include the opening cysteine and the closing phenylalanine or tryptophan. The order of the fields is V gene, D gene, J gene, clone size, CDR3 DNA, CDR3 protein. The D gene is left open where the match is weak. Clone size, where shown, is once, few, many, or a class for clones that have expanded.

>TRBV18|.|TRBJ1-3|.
TGTGCCAGCTCACCATGGGGGGCGACTGGAAACACCATATATTTT
CASSPWGATGNTIYF
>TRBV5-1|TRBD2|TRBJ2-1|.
TGCGCCAGCAGGGACGGGAGGGCCTCGGGTAATGAGCAGTTCTTC
CASRDGRASGNEQFF
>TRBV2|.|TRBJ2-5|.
TGTGCCAGCAGAAAGGCGGAAGAGACCCAGTACTTC
CASRKAEETQYF
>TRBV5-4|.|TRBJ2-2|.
TGTGCCAGCAGCTTCGGGACACAAACGAACACCGGGGAGCTGTTTTTT
CASSFGTQTNTGELFF
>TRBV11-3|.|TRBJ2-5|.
TGTGCCAGCAGCTTAGGCCTGGTCGGGACCCAAGAGACCCAGTACTTC
CASSLGLVGTQETQYF
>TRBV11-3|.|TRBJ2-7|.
TGTGCCAGCAGCTTAGAGTCAGGGCATACCTACGAGCAGTACTTC
CASSLESGHTYEQYF
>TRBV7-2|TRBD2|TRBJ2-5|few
TGTGCCAGCAGTTTAGGGGGGCTAGCGGGAGTGGAGACCCAGTACTTC
CASSLGGLAGVETQYF
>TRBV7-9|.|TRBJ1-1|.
TGTGCCAGCAGCTTAGCCGACCGGCCGACTGAAGCTTTCTTT
CASSLADRPTEAFF
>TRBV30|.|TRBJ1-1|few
TGTGCCTGGAGCGGATTCGAGGGGGAAGCTTTCTTT
CAWSGFEGEAFF
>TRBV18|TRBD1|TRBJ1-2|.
TGTGCCAGCTCTAAAGGACAGGAGGACGGCTACACCTTC
CASSKGQEDGYTF
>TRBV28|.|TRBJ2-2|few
TGTGCCAGCAGTTTAATCAGTGGAGGCGGGGAGCTGTTTTTT
CASSLISGGGELFF
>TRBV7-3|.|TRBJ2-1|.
TGTGCCAGCAGCTTAAGAGGAGGGGCGGGCAATGAGCAGTTCTTC
CASSLRGGAGNEQFF
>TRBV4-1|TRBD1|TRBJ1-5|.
TGCGCCAGCAGCCAAGGTTACAGGGGAGGGGAGCCCCAGCATTTT
CASSQGYRGGEPQHF
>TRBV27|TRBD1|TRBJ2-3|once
TGTGCCAGCAGTTCACAGGGGTCTAGCACAGATACGCAGTATTTT
CASSSQGSSTDTQYF
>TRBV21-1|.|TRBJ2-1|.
TGTGCCAGCAGCATTCCTCGGAATGAGCAGTTCTTC
CASSIPRNEQFF
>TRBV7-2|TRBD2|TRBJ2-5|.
TGTGCCAGCAGCATAAACAGCGGGAGCGGAGCAGAGACCCAGTACTTC
CASSINSGSGAETQYF
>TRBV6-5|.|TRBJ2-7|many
TGTGCCAGCAGTTCAACCCTATCGGAGACACACTGGTACTTC
CASSSTLSETHWYF
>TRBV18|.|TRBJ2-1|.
TGTGCCAGCTCACCTGTGACAGGTTCCTACAATGAGCAGTTCTTC
CASSPVTGSYNEQFF
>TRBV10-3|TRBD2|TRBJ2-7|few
TGTGCCATCAGTGCCTCCGGGACTAGCGGCTACGAGCAGTACTTC
CAISASGTSGYEQYF
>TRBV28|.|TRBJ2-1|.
TGTGCCAGCAACCTTTGGGATGAGCAGTTCTTC
CASNLWDEQFF
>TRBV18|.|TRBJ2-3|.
TGTGCCAGCTCACCGCCGCAGCCTAGCACAGATACGCAGTATTTT
CASSPPQPSTDTQYF
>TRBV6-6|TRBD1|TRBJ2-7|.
TGTGCCAGCTTATTGGACACAGGGGGCTCCTACGAGCAGTACTTC
CASLLDTGGSYEQYF
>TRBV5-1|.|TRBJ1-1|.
TGCGCCAGCAGCCTCGGACCGGGGAACACTGAAGCTTTCTTT
CASSLGPGNTEAFF
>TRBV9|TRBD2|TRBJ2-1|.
TGTGCCAGCAGCCCCACTAGCGGGAGTGGATTTGAGCAGTTCTTC
CASSPTSGSGFEQFF
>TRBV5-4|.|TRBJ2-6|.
TGTGCCAGCAGCTTGGTACAGATATCCTCTGGGGCCAACGTCCTGACTTTC
CASSLVQISSGANVLTF
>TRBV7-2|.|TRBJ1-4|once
TGTGCCAGCAGCTTAGCTCCGGAGACTAATGAAAAACTGTTTTTT
CASSLAPETNEKLFF
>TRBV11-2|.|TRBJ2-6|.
TGTGCCAGCAGGGTCCCCTTTGGGGCCAACGTCCTGACTTTC
CASRVPFGANVLTF
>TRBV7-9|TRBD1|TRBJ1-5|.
TGTGCCAGCAGCTTAGCAGGGGGCTCTCAGCCCCAGCATTTT
CASSLAGGSQPQHF
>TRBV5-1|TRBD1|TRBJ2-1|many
TGCGCCAGCAGCTCAAAAGGACAGGAGACAAATGAGCAGTTCTTC
CASSSKGQETNEQFF
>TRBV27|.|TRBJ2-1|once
TGTGCCAGCAGTCGGTACAATGAGCAGTTCTTC
CASSRYNEQFF
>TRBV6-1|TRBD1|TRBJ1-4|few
TGTGCCAGCAGTTTCGGACAGGGCGAGGTAAAACTGTTTTTT
CASSFGQGEVKLFF
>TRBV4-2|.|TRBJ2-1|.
TGTGCCAGCAGCCAGCGGGACCCGCCACATGAGCAGTTCTTC
CASSQRDPPHEQFF
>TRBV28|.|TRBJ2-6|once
TGTGCCAGCAGTTTTAAGTTTACCAGCTACTCTGGGGCCAACGTCCTGACTTTC
CASSFKFTSYSGANVLTF
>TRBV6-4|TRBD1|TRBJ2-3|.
TGTGCCAGCAGTGCCCGACAGGGGTCCTACACAGATACGCAGTATTTT
CASSARQGSYTDTQYF
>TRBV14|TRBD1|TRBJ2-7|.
TGTGCCAGCAGCCTAGGGGGACAGGGGGCCTACGAGCAGTACTTC
CASSLGGQGAYEQYF
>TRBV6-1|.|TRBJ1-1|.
TGTGCCAGCAGTGAACGGAGAACAGGGAGTACTGAAGCTTTCTTT
CASSERRTGSTEAFF
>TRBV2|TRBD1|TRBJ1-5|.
TGTGCCAGCAACGTCAGGGGGGAGGGTCAGCCCCAGCATTTT
CASNVRGEGQPQHF
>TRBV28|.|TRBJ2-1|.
TGTGCCAGCAGTCGCACAGCGGCTAGCTCCTACAATGAGCAGTTCTTC
CASSRTAASSYNEQFF
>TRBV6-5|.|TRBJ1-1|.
TGTGCCAGCGCCCGGACAGCCTACACTGAAGCTTTCTTT
CASARTAYTEAFF
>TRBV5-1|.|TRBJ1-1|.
TGCGCCAGCAGCTTGGAAACACACACTGAAGCTTTCTTT
CASSLETHTEAFF
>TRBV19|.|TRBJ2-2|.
TGTGCCAGTAGTATGTTTAGGACAGCCGACACCGGGGAGCTGTTTTTT
CASSMFRTADTGELFF
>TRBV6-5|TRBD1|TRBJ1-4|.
TGTGCCAGCAGCCGTGACAGGGGTCCTGAAAAACTGTTTTTT
CASSRDRGPEKLFF
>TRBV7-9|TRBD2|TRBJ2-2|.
TGTGCCAGCAGCTTTTCACTAGCGGGAACGAACACCGGGGAGCTGTTTTTT
CASSFSLAGTNTGELFF
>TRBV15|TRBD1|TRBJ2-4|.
TGTGCCACCAGCAGCGGGACAGCCCGAAACATTCAGTACTTC
CATSSGTARNIQYF
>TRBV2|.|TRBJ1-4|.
TGTGCCAGCAAACAGGAACTTGCAACTAATGAAAAACTGTTTTTT
CASKQELATNEKLFF
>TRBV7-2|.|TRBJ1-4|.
TGTGCCAGCAGCCAATACGGGCAGGGGAATGAAAAACTGTTTTTT
CASSQYGQGNEKLFF
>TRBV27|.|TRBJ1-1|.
TGTGCCAGCAGTCCATACACTGACTACACGAACACTGAAGCTTTCTTT
CASSPYTDYTNTEAFF
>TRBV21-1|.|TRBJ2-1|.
TGTCCGAGCGGGAGGGCCTCCTGCTCCTACAATGAGCAGTTCTTC
CPSGRASCSYNEQFF
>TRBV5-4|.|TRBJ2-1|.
TGTGCCAGCAGCCCACCCCGTTCCTACAATGAGCAGTTCTTC
CASSPPRSYNEQFF
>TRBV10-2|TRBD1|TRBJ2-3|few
TGCGCCAGCAGTGAGTCCCGAACAGGGGGCAGCACAGATACGCAGTATTTT
CASSESRTGGSTDTQYF
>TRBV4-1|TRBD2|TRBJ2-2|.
TGCGCCAGCAGCCAAGATAGTATCCGAGTGGGAGGGCCGGTCACCGGGGAGCTGTTTTTT
CASSQDSIRVGGPVTGELFF